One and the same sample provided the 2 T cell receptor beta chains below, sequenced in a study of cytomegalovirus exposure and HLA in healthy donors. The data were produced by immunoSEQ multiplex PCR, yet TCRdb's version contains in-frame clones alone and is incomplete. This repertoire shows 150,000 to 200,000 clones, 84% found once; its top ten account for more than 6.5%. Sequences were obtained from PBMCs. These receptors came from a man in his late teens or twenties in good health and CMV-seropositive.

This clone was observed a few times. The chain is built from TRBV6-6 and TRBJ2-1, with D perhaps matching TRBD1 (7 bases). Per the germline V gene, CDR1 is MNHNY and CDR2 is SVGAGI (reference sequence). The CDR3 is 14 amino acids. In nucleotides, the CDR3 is TGTGTAACCCGGCGGGGACAGTCCTACAATGAGCAGTTCTTC. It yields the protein CVTRRGQSYNEQFF.

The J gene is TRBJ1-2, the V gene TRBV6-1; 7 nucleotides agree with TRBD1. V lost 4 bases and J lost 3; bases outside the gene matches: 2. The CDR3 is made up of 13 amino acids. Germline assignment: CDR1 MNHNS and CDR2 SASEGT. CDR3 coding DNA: TGTGCCAGCAGTGTCGACAGGGACTATGGCTACACCTTC. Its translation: CASSVDRDYGYTF.